The next 8 T cell receptor beta chains were all read from a single sample in a study of CD8 T cells in Susac syndrome. cDNA came from around 0.5 to 1 ug RNA primed by random hexamers. From the immunoSEQ multiplex PCR reads, TCRdb called clonotypes with MiXCR, one entry per CDR3 protein. The sample yields under 200,000 distinct CDR3 sequences, around 96% seen once. The specimen was CD4+ T cells from PBMCs. All receptors come from a human donor in good health.

The V gene is TRBV15, the J gene TRBJ2-5; D not resolved. Germline V gene lookup returns CDR1 LNHNV and CDR2 YYDKDF (reference sequence). The CDR3 has 13 residues. V was trimmed by 0 bases and J by 5 bases, leaving 7 bases between them. The CDR3 loop reads CATSRDPGETQYF. CDR3 in DNA: TGTGCCACCAGCAGAGACCCCGGGGAGACCCAGTACTTC.

V usage is TRBV20-1 and J usage is TRBJ1-5; D perhaps matches TRBD1 (6 bases). This CDR3 spans 15 amino acids. In germline, CDR1 is DFQATT, CDR2 SNEGSKA (reference sequence). V lost 3 bases and J 4 bases, leaving 16 bases between the germline ends. The CDR3, as DNA: TGCAGTGCTAGCAGGGACACCGGGGGGAATCAGCCCCAGCATTTT. It translates to CSASRDTGGNQPQHF.

The J gene is TRBJ1-2, the V gene TRBV7-2; tentative D call: TRBD1 (5 bases). The CDR3 totals 12 residues. Trimming cost V 8 bases and J 4 bases, with 11 bases left between them. Germline assignment: CDR1 SGHTA and CDR2 FQGNSA. In DNA, the CDR3 is TGTGCCAGCTCCGTGCAGGGCTATGGCTACACCTTC. Amino acid sequence: CASSVQGYGYTF.

This rearrangement joins TRBV5-1 to TRBJ2-1, with D possibly matching TRBD1 (6 bases). In germline, CDR1 is SGHRS, CDR2 YFSETQ. CDR3 size: 15 residues. V was trimmed by 0 bases and J by 3 bases, leaving 10 bases between them. The CDR3 is CASSLDGQSYNEQFF. The DNA of the CDR3 is TGCGCCAGCAGCTTGGATGGACAGAGCTACAATGAGCAGTTCTTC.

The V gene is TRBV20-1, the J gene TRBJ2-1; 7 bases are shared with TRBD2. Per germline, CDR1 DFQATT and CDR2 SNEGSKA (reference sequence). The CDR3 length is 14 residues. The J segment lost 2 bases and the V segment lost 1 base, leaving 2 bases of the junction unmatched. The chain's CDR3 is CSARVAGAYNEQFF. The DNA of the CDR3 is TGCAGTGCTAGAGTGGCGGGGGCCTACAATGAGCAGTTCTTC.

This clonotype was observed a few times. The V and J genes are TRBV28 and TRBJ1-2, with unresolved D. Germline assignment: CDR1 MDHEN and CDR2 SYDVKM. V was pared by 3 bases and J by 2 bases, with 7 bases between. This CDR3 spans 13 amino acids. For the CDR3, the DNA is TGTGCCAGCAGTTTCGGCCAGAACTATGGCTACACCTTC. It encodes CASSFGQNYGYTF.

CDR3 bases: TGTGCCACCAGCAGAGAGGCTAGCCCGTCCTACAATGAGCAGTTCTTC. Translated, it gives CATSREASPSYNEQFF. The rearrangement links TRBV15 to TRBJ2-1, with D possibly TRBD2 on 5 matching bases. The CDR3 sequence is 16 residues long. Trimming pared 0 bases from V and 1 base from J, leaving 10 bases between. The germline gives CDR1 LNHNV, CDR2 YYDKDF (reference sequence). The full variable domain, its missing parts supplied by reference TRBV15 and TRBJ2-1, is DAMVIQNPRYQVTQFGKPVTLSCSQTLNHNVMYWYQQKSSQAPKLLFHYYDKDFNNEADTPDNFQSRRPNTSFCFLDIRSPGLGDTAMYLCATSREASPSYNEQFFGPGTRLTVL.

V is TRBV27 and J is TRBJ1-2; no clear D gene. Deletions cut 4 bases from V and 6 bases from J, with 9 bases between. Germline V lookup: CDR1 MNHEY, CDR2 SMNVEV (reference sequence). The CDR3 has 12 amino acids. The CDR3 sequence is CASSSGVDGYTF. The CDR3 DNA reads TGTGCCAGCAGTTCCGGGGTAGATGGCTACACCTTC.